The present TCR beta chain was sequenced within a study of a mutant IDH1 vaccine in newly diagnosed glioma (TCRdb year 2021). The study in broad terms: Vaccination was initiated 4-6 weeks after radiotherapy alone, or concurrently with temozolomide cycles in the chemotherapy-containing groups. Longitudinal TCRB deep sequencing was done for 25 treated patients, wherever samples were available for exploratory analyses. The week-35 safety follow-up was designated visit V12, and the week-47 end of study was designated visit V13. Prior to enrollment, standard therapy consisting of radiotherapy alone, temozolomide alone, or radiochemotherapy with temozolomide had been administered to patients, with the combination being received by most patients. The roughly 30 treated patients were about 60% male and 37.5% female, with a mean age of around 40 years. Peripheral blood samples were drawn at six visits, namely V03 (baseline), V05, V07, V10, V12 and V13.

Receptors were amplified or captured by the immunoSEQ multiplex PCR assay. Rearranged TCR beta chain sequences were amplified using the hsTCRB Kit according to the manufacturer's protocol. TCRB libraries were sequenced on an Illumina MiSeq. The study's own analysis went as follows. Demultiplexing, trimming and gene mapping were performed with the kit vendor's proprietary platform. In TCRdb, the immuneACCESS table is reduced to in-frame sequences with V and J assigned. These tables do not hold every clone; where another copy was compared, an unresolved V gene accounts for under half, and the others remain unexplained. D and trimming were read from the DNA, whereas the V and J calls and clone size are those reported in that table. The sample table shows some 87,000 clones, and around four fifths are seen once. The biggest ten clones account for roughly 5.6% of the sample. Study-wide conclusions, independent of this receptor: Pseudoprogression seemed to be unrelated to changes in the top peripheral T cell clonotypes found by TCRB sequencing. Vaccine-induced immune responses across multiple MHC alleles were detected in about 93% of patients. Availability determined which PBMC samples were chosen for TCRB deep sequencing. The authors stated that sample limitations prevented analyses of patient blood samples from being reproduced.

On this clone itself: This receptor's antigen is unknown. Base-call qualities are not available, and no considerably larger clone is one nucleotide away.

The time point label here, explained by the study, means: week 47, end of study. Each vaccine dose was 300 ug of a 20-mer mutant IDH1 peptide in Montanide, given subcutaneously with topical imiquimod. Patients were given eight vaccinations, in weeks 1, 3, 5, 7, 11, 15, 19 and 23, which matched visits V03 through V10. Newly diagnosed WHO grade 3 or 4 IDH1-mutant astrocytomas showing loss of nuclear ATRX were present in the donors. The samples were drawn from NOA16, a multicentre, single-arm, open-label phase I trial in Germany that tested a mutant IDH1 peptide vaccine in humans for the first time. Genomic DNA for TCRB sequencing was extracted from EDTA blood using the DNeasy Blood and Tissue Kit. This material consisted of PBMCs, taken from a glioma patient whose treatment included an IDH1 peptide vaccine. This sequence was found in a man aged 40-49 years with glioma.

The DNA sequence is as follows: TGCGCCAGCAGCCAAGAGGCCGACAGGTTGAACGAGCAGTACTTC. Translated, it gives CASSQEADRLNEQYF. The rearrangement joined TRBV4-3 to TRBJ2-7; perhaps TRBD1 is the D gene, with 6 bases matching. The CDR3 numbers 15 residues from cysteine through phenylalanine. The retained sequence is limited to the CDR3, 45 bases, with the frame set at the first base. CDR1 and CDR2, per the germline V gene, are LGHNA and YSLEER. Between the V and J ends, shortened by 0 bases and 5 bases respectively, the junction contains 14 bases.